The 2 T cell receptor beta chains reported below all come from one sample, sequenced in a study of blood T cell repertoires in COVID-19. Sequenced by immunoSEQ multiplex PCR; TCRdb stores in-frame clones only, minus some. This table has about 120,000 clones, 81% appearing once. Sequenced material: peripheral blood. The receptors come from a human donor in a cohort sampled during active COVID-19.

This clone was seen a single time. This rearrangement joins TRBV5-6 to TRBJ2-7; possible D gene TRBD1, 5 bases. The CDR3 runs 14 residues. V lost 0 bases and J 4 bases, leaving 11 bases between the germline ends. Germline V gene lookup returns CDR1 SGHDT and CDR2 YYEEEE. The CDR3 loop reads CASSLGQLGYEQYF. The CDR3 nucleotides read TGTGCCAGCAGCTTGGGACAGTTAGGGTACGAGCAGTACTTC.

V gene TRBV6-6 combines with J gene TRBJ2-5, with D tentatively TRBD2 (5 bases). The CDR3 runs 11 residues. From germline, CDR1 is MNHNY and CDR2 SVGAGI (reference sequence). V gave up 8 bases and J gave up 1 base, with 5 bases separating them. This CDR3 reads CASRGQETQYF. CDR3 DNA: TGTGCCAGCCGGGGCCAAGAGACCCAGTACTTC.